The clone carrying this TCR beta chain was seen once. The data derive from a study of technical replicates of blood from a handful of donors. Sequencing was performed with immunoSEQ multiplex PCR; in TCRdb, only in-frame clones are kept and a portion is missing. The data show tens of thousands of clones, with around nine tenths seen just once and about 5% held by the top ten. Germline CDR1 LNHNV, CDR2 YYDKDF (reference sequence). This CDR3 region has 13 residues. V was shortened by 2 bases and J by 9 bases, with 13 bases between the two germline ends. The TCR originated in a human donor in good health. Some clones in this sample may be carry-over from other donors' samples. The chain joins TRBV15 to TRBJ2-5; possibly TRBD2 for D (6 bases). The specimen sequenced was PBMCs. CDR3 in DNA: TGTGCCACCAGCAGATCGCGGGAAGTGGCCCAGTACTTC. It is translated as CATSRSREVAQYF.